This T cell receptor beta chain was identified in a study of T cell responses to AZD1222 COVID-19 vaccine. Method: immunoSEQ multiplex PCR; TCRdb's copy keeps in-frame clones and lacks some. This sample has fewer than 180,000 clones, with 80% to 95% found just once. V lost 6 bases to trimming and J lost 7 bases, with 16 bases between them. Germline V lookup: CDR1 LGHDT, CDR2 YNNKEL (reference sequence). CDR3 size: 14 residues. This chain links TRBV3-1 (or the pseudogene TRBV3-2) with TRBJ2-1; the D is unclear. The source was peripheral blood, collected 28 days after the second AZD1222 dose. The sequence was obtained from an adult who received the AZD1222 COVID-19 vaccine. The CDR3 spells CASRLRSGANEQFF. CDR3 DNA: TGTGCCAGCAGGCTCAGGTCTGGCGCGAATGAGCAGTTCTTC.